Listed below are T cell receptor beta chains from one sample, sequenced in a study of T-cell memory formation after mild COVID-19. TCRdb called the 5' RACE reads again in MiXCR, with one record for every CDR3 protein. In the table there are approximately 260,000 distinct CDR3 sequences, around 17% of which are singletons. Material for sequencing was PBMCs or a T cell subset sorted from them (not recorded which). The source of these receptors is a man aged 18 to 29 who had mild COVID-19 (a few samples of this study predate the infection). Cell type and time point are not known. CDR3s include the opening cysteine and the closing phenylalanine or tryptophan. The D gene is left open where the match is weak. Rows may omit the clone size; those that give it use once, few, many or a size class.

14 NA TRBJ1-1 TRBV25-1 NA TGTGCCAGCACCGGTGGGGAGGGGCTCACTGAAGCTTTCTTT CASTGGEGLTEAFF
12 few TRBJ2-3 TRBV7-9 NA TGTGCCAGCAGTCGCGACAGTTATACGCAGTATTTT CASSRDSYTQYF
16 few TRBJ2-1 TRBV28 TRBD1 TGTGCCAGCAGTTTGACCCGGGACAGGGGGCGCAATGAGCAGTTCTTC CASSLTRDRGRNEQFF
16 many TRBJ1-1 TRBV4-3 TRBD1 TGCGCCAGCAGCCAAGACCCTACAGGGGGTAACACTGAAGCTTTCTTT CASSQDPTGGNTEAFF
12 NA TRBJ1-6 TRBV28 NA TGTGCCAGCAGTTTGACCTTAGCACCCCTCCACTTT CASSLTLAPLHF
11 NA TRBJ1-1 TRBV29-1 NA TGCAGCGTTGGAGGCTTAAAAAAAGCTTTCTTT CSVGGLKKAFF
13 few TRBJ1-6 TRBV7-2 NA TGTGCCAGCAGCTTAGGCATAACGGGACCCCTCCACTTT CASSLGITGPLHF
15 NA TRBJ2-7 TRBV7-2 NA TGTGCCAGCAGCTTAGGAATGGCGGGACCCTACGAGCAGTACTTC CASSLGMAGPYEQYF
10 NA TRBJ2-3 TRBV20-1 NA TGCAGTGGACTCACAGATACGCAGTATTTT CSGLTDTQYF
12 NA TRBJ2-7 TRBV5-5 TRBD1 TGTGCCAGCAGGGGACAGTTGGGGGAGCAGTACTTC CASRGQLGEQYF
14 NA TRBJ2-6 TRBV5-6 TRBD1 TGTGCCAGCAGCTTTCAGGGGGCACCCAACGTCCTGACTTTC CASSFQGAPNVLTF
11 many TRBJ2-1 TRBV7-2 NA TGTGCCAGCAGCTTTATGAGTGAGCAGTTCTTC CASSFMSEQFF
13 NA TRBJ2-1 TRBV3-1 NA TGTGCCAGCAGCACCCGAACGTACAATGAGCAGTTCTTC CASSTRTYNEQFF
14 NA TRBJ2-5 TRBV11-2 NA TGTGCCAGCAGCCCCAGATCGCCCGGAGAGACCCAGTACTTC CASSPRSPGETQYF
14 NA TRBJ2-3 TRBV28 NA TGTGCCAGCAGTCCGGGGGTAACTACAGATACGCAGTATTTT CASSPGVTTDTQYF
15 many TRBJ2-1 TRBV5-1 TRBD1 TGCGCCAGCAGCCCAGCCCCGGGACAGTACAATGAGCAGTTCTTC CASSPAPGQYNEQFF